This TCR beta chain derives from a study of response to subunit inactivated influenza vaccine. The sample holds many counts of this clonotype. The CDR3 is 15 amino acids. V shed 6 bases, J shed 0 bases, and the junction held 5 bases outside the gene matches. TCRdb used MiXCR to reprocess the RT-PCR reads, holding one entry per CDR3 protein. This table holds about 520,000 distinct CDR3 sequences, 25% found once. The sequencing here drew on CD4+ T cells sorted from PBMCs, taken roughly 5 days after vaccination. The TCR was taken from a man aged 45-60 years who received an inactivated influenza vaccine. V usage is TRBV12-3 or TRBV12-4 and J usage is TRBJ2-1; 7 bases line up with TRBD2. CDR3 sequence reads: CASSLRTSSYNEQFF. The CDR3 nucleotides are TGTGCCAGCAGCTTAAGGACTAGCTCCTACAATGAGCAGTTCTTC.